Sequencing of this TCR beta chain was carried out in a study of vaccination and CD4 T cells after COVID-19. Treatment described: roughly 10-day PBMC culture with coronavirus spike peptide pools or control peptides (ViraFEST assay). Cultured CD4+ T cell DNA underwent sequencing with the Oncomine TCR Beta short-read assay. TCRdb used MiXCR to reprocess the PCR reads, holding one entry per CDR3 protein. Here the sample spans around 11,000 distinct CDR3 sequences, roughly 25% being singletons. Trimming pared 5 bases from V and 4 bases from J, leaving 9 bases between. The CDR3 covers 14 residues. The V gene's germline CDR1 is SGHNT and CDR2 YENEEA. Of note for this clonotype: Its antigen is currently unknown.

The chain couples TRBV11-3 to TRBJ1-6; D may be TRBD1 (5 bases). The sequence was obtained from a human donor who had recovered from COVID-19. Here the sequenced sample was CD4+ T cells from blood, cultured in vitro, taken after SARS-CoV-2 vaccination. CDR3 residues: CASSPGTYNSPLHF. The DNA of the CDR3 is TGTGCCAGCAGCCCCGGGACGTATAATTCACCCCTCCACTTT.